This passage covers 28 T cell receptor beta chains from one sample sequenced in a study of blood T cell repertoires in COVID-19. Clones were sequenced by immunoSEQ multiplex PCR, and TCRdb holds only the in-frame ones, with some missing. This sample has around 120,000 clones, with almost 70% found just once. Sequencing used peripheral blood. Receptor source: a woman between 65 and 79 years old with acute or convalescent COVID-19.

This clone occurred a few times. The chain carries TRBV27 and TRBJ2-4, with TRBD1 matching over 7 bases. Germline CDR1 MNHEY, CDR2 SMNVEV (reference sequence). CDR3 size: 14 residues. The junction had 6 bases not matched to a gene; V was cut back by 4 bases and J by 6 bases. The CDR3 is CASSYTGAANIQYF. The CDR3 DNA sequence: TGTGCCAGCAGTTATACAGGGGCGGCAAACATTCAGTACTTC.

J is TRBJ1-1 and V is TRBV7-3, with D perhaps TRBD1 (5 bases). Trimming took 5 bases from V and 0 from J, leaving 13 bases between them. The CDR3 has 15 amino acids. Germline V gene sequence: CDR1 SGHTA, CDR2 FQGTGA. The CDR3 DNA follows: TGTGCCAGCAGCCCCTCCGGGGGGATGAACACTGAAGCTTTCTTT. Its translation is CASSPSGGMNTEAFF.

This chain joins TRBV5-5 and TRBJ2-7; possible D gene TRBD1, 6 bases. The germline V gene encodes CDR1 SGHKS and CDR2 YYEKEE (reference sequence). The CDR3 runs to 12 residues. V dropped 2 bases and J dropped 5 bases, with 8 bases sitting between them. The CDR3 is CASSFRGNEQYF. The CDR3 nucleotides read TGTGCCAGCAGCTTCAGGGGCAACGAGCAGTACTTC.

This sequence joins TRBV6-6 and TRBJ1-2; a possible D gene is TRBD1 (5 bases). Germline V gene lookup returns CDR1 MNHNY and CDR2 SVGAGI (reference sequence). The length of the CDR3 is 13 residues. V was trimmed by 6 bases and J by 2 bases, leaving 10 bases between them. In nucleotides, the CDR3 is TGTGCCAGCAGCTTGGACATGAACTATGGCTACACCTTC. It yields the protein CASSLDMNYGYTF.

This chain connects TRBV11-2 to TRBJ2-5; 8 bases are shared with TRBD2. V trimming: 0 bases; J trimming: 3 bases; junction bases outside the gene matches: 6. The CDR3 is 16 residues long. Germline loops: CDR1 SGHAT, CDR2 FQNNGV. The CDR3 reads CASSLDPSGWEETQYF. In DNA, the CDR3 is TGTGCCAGCAGCTTAGATCCTAGCGGGTGGGAAGAGACCCAGTACTTC. Looking up the rest from reference TRBV11-2 and TRBJ2-5 gives the full variable domain: EAGVAQSPRYKIIEKRQSVAFWCNPISGHATLYWYQQILGQGPKLLIQFQNNGVVDDSQLPKDRFSAERLKGVDSTLKIQPAKLEDSAVYLCASSLDPSGWEETQYFGPGTRLLVL.

This clone was counted only a few times. V usage is TRBV3-1 (or the pseudogene TRBV3-2) and J usage is TRBJ1-6; 10 nucleotides match TRBD1. With V trimmed by 4 bases and J by 10 bases, 4 bases remained unmatched. The germline V gene has CDR1 LGHDT and CDR2 YNNKEL (reference sequence). This CDR3 region has 14 residues. Written as DNA, the CDR3 is TGTGCCAGCAGCCGACAGGGGGCCGGGTCACCCCTCCACTTT. Translated: CASSRQGAGSPLHF.

The chain combines TRBV3-1 (or the pseudogene TRBV3-2) with TRBJ2-1, with TRBD1 as a possible D gene (6 bases). The germline V and J ends were trimmed by 0 bases and 7 bases, with 13 bases remaining between them. The CDR3 loop spans 15 amino acids. CDR1 LGHDT and CDR2 YNNKEL come from the germline V gene (reference sequence). Written as DNA, the CDR3 is TGTGCCAGCAGCCAAGATCACCAGGGGCAGAATGAGCAGTTCTTC. Residues: CASSQDHQGQNEQFF.

This clone has just one count. This sequence joins TRBV5-4 and TRBJ1-5; D not resolved. The CDR3 totals 13 residues. Between the trimmed V and J ends, which lost 0 bases and 4 bases, there was a span of 5 bases. Looked up from germline, CDR1 is SGHNT and CDR2 is YYREEE (reference sequence). The CDR3 DNA follows: TGTGCCAGCAGCTTGGGCCGGAATCAGCCCCAGCATTTT. Its translation: CASSLGRNQPQHF. The whole variable domain, filled in from reference TRBV5-4 and TRBJ1-5, reads ETGVTQSPTHLIKTRGQQVTLRCSSQSGHNTVSWYQQALGQGPQFIFQYYREEENGRGNFPPRFSGLQFPNYSSELNVNALELDDSALYLCASSLGRNQPQHFGDGTRLSIL.

V usage is TRBV6-1 and J usage is TRBJ1-2; possible D gene TRBD1, 5 bases. The CDR3 extends over 14 amino acids. V lost 0 bases and J 2 bases, leaving 7 bases between the germline ends. Germline V gene lookup returns CDR1 MNHNS and CDR2 SASEGT. The DNA for the CDR3 is TGTGCCAGCAGTGAAGCGTCAGGGAACTATGGCTACACCTTC. It specifies CASSEASGNYGYTF.

This clone was counted a few times. The chain combines TRBV6-5 with TRBJ1-4; tentative D call: TRBD1 (5 bases). Trimming took off 8 bases at V and 8 bases at J, with 21 bases between the two ends. The CDR3 is 15 residues long. Germline V gives CDR1 MNHEY, CDR2 SVGAGI. This CDR3 is CASGPGGVSREKLFF. The CDR3 bases are TGTGCCAGCGGCCCCGGGGGGGTGTCGAGGGAAAAACTGTTTTTT.

The J gene is TRBJ2-5, the V gene TRBV2, with 10 bases aligning to TRBD1. The CDR3 runs to 15 residues. The J segment lost 2 bases and the V segment lost 1 base, leaving 1 base of the junction unmatched. The germline V gene has CDR1 SNHLY and CDR2 FYNNEI. CDR3 nucleotides: TGTGCCAGCAGTGAAGTGGGACAGGGGCAAGAGACCCAGTACTTC. It codes for CASSEVGQGQETQYF.

This clone came up many times. This chain joins TRBV19 and TRBJ1-2, with 9 bases lining up with TRBD1. CDR3 size: 16 residues. V gave up 5 bases and J gave up 4 bases; unmatched junction bases: 11. CDR1 LNHDA and CDR2 SQIVND come from the germline V gene (reference sequence). The CDR3: CASSPPGTGKGYGYTF. The CDR3 DNA sequence: TGTGCCAGTAGTCCGCCCGGGACAGGGAAGGGCTATGGCTACACCTTC.

The genes are TRBV7-2 and TRBJ2-1; 8 bases align to TRBD2. V trimming: 6 bases; J trimming: 6 bases; junction bases outside the gene matches: 16. Germline lookup yields CDR1 SGHTA and CDR2 FQGNSA. This CDR3 is 17 amino acids long. CDR3 in DNA: TGTGCCAGCAGGTTCTTCGGGGGGGCCAGTAACCGCAATGAGCAGTTCTTC. Residues: CASRFFGGASNRNEQFF.

The V gene is TRBV30, the J gene TRBJ2-2, with a possible D match to TRBD1 (6 bases). Germline lookup yields CDR1 GTSNPN and CDR2 SVGIG (reference sequence). This CDR3 is built from 13 residues. Trimming shortened V by 4 bases and J by 6 bases, and 12 bases separated the two germline ends. The CDR3 spells CAWNREWSGELFF. In DNA form, the CDR3 reads TGTGCCTGGAACAGGGAGTGGTCCGGGGAGCTGTTTTTT.

The gene calls are TRBV19 and TRBJ2-7; 8 bases align to TRBD2. V lost 5 bases to trimming and J lost 1 base; unmatched junction nucleotides: 4. The CDR3 consists of 14 residues. Germline V gene sequence: CDR1 LNHDA, CDR2 SQIVND (reference sequence). The CDR3, as DNA: TGTGCCAGTAGTGCCAGACTAGCGTCCTACGAGCAGTACTTC. It codes for CASSARLASYEQYF.

In its sample, this clone was seen a few times. The rearrangement links TRBV4-3 to TRBJ2-7, with TRBD1 identical over 10 bases. V was pared by 3 bases and J by 4 bases, with 9 bases of the junction left unmatched. The CDR3 sequence is 16 residues long. Germline assignment: CDR1 LGHNA and CDR2 YSLEER. The CDR3 sequence is CASSQSTGGLWYEQYF. The CDR3, as DNA: TGCGCCAGCAGCCAGTCGACAGGGGGCTTATGGTACGAGCAGTACTTC.

The V call is TRBV7-9, the J call TRBJ1-1; no definite D call. The CDR3 has 14 amino acids. Germline CDR1 is SEHNR and CDR2 is FQNEAQ (reference sequence). V lost 5 bases and J lost 0, with 10 bases in between. CDR3 nucleotides: TGTGCCAGCAGCCCGTATACAGTGAACACTGAAGCTTTCTTT. It is translated as CASSPYTVNTEAFF. Using reference TRBV7-9 and TRBJ1-1 for the parts outside the CDR3, the full variable domain is DTGVSQNPRHKITKRGQNVTFRCDPISEHNRLYWYRQTLGQGPEFLTYFQNEAQLEKSRLLSDRFSAERPKGSFSTLEIQRTEQGDSAMYLCASSPYTVNTEAFFGQGTRLTVV.

This clone was recorded only once. Here the CDR3 DNA reads TGTGCCAGCAGTTTCAACTCTGGAAACACCATATATTTT. It is translated as CASSFNSGNTIYF. This chain links TRBV28 with TRBJ1-3; no reliable D call. V dropped 3 bases and J dropped 0 bases, with 3 bases sitting between them. The CDR3 totals 13 residues. Looked up from germline, CDR1 is MDHEN and CDR2 is SYDVKM.

V and J are TRBV6-2 or TRBV6-3 and TRBJ1-5; D gene uncertain. V was cut by 0 bases and J by 7 bases, with 10 bases left in between. The CDR3 extends over 14 amino acids. Germline V lookup: CDR1 MNHEY, CDR2 SVGEGT. CDR3 coding DNA: TGTGCCAGCAGTTACTCGAGTTTCGCACAGCCCCAGCATTTT. This codes for CASSYSSFAQPQHF.

The gene calls are TRBV3-1 (or the pseudogene TRBV3-2) and TRBJ2-7, with D possibly being TRBD2 (6 bases). With 2 bases removed from V and 6 bases from J, the gap between germline ends came to 11 bases. Per germline, CDR1 LGHDT and CDR2 YNNKEL (reference sequence). The CDR3 extends over 13 amino acids. The CDR3 DNA is TGTGCCAGCAGCCAACGTCAGGGACTCGAGCAGTACTTC. This gives the protein CASSQRQGLEQYF.

The chain employs TRBV7-2 and TRBJ2-7, with 9 bases lining up with TRBD1. V shed 1 base, J shed 4 bases, and the junction held 5 bases outside the gene matches. Germline values: CDR1 SGHTA, CDR2 FQGNSA. The length of the CDR3 is 15 residues. The CDR3 DNA reads as TGTGCCAGCAGCTTAGGCGGGACAGGGAGGTACGAGCAGTACTTC. It yields the protein CASSLGGTGRYEQYF. Based on the CDR3 plus reference TRBV7-2 and TRBJ2-7, the full variable domain is GAGVSQSPSNKVTEKGKDVELRCDPISGHTALYWYRQSLGQGLEFLIYFQGNSAPDKSGLPSDRFSAERTGGSVSTLTIQRTQQEDSAVYLCASSLGGTGRYEQYFGPGTRLTVT.

In nucleotides, the CDR3 is TGTGCCAGCAGCCCCCGGGGGGTTTCCAACTACGAGCAGTACTTC. Its protein is CASSPRGVSNYEQYF. The chain uses TRBV7-2 and TRBJ2-7; 7 positions match TRBD2. V gave up 5 bases and J gave up 3 bases; unmatched junction bases: 10. The CDR3 covers 15 residues. Germline V gives CDR1 SGHTA, CDR2 FQGNSA.

The chain couples TRBV6-5 to TRBJ1-2; D gene ambiguous. This CDR3 is 12 amino acids long. CDR1 and CDR2 (germline): MNHEY, SVGAGI. With 5 bases removed from V and 4 bases from J, the gap between germline ends came to 8 bases. As DNA, the CDR3 is TGTGCCAGCAGTCCCGACACCTATGGCTACACCTTC. It specifies CASSPDTYGYTF.

The chain has TRBV10-3 and TRBJ2-5, with 8 bases aligning to TRBD2. This CDR3 contains 15 residues. Germline CDR1 reads ENHRY; CDR2 reads SYGVKD. Trimming cost V 8 bases and J 5 bases; bases outside gene matches: 13. The chain's CDR3 is CAISLTGTRVETQYF. Written as DNA, the CDR3 is TGTGCCATCTCCCTCACCGGGACTAGGGTGGAGACCCAGTACTTC.

The chain joins TRBV28 to TRBJ2-1, with D uncertain. The CDR3 is 14 amino acids. V was trimmed by 2 bases and J by 6 bases, leaving 11 bases between them. Germline V gene sequence: CDR1 MDHEN, CDR2 SYDVKM. In nucleotides, the CDR3 is TGTGCCAGCAGTTTAGGTTCTCTCGGCAATGAGCAGTTCTTC. It specifies CASSLGSLGNEQFF.

The rearrangement uses TRBV30 and TRBJ2-5; 7 bases fit TRBD1. The J segment lost 0 bases and the V segment lost 5 bases, leaving 3 bases of the junction unmatched. CDR3 length: 13 residues. Per the germline V gene, CDR1 is GTSNPN and CDR2 is SVGIG (reference sequence). The CDR3 bases are TGTGCCTGGTCGACAGGGAACCAAGAGACCCAGTACTTC. This gives the protein CAWSTGNQETQYF.

The chain joins TRBV11-2 to TRBJ2-7; tentative D call: TRBD1 (5 bases). Germline V gives CDR1 SGHAT, CDR2 FQNNGV. This CDR3 has 15 amino acids. The V end was cut by 5 bases, the J end by 3 bases, with 17 bases between. CDR3 loop: CASSPTPGQHYEQYF. DNA of the CDR3: TGTGCCAGCAGCCCAACTCCAGGACAACACTACGAGCAGTACTTC.

The gene calls are TRBV19 and TRBJ1-1; 7 bases map to TRBD1. The CDR3 spans 16 residues. V shed 5 bases and J 1 base; nucleotides not matched to a gene: 10. CDR1 and CDR2 (germline): LNHDA, SQIVND (reference sequence). The CDR3 coding sequence is TGTGCCAGTAGTTACGTTGGAAGACAGGGGAACACTGAAGCTTTCTTT. It translates to CASSYVGRQGNTEAFF.